This is a list of T cell receptor beta chains from one sample in a study of cytomegalovirus exposure and HLA in healthy donors. Data came from immunoSEQ multiplex PCR; TCRdb stores just in-frame clones and leaves some out. The data show 180,000 or so clones, with roughly 80% seen just once and approximately 0.78% held by the top ten. Specimen: PBMCs. The source is a woman younger than 30 in good health and CMV-seronegative. Each CDR3 is given with its conserved first and last residue. The order of the fields is CDR3 protein, CDR3 DNA, clone size, D gene, V gene, J gene. D genes are given only for firm matches. The size entry is marked missing in some rows and otherwise reads once, few, many or a size class.

CDR3: CASSQGNGGSTDTQYF; DNA: TGCGCCAGCAGCCAGGGTAACGGGGGTAGCACAGATACGCAGTATTTT; size: NA; D: NA; V: TRBV4-1; J: TRBJ2-3
CDR3: CASSRYFTYNEQFF; DNA: TGCGCCAGCAGTCGTTACTTCACCTACAATGAGCAGTTCTTC; size: few; D: NA; V: TRBV23-1; J: TRBJ2-1
CDR3: CATSRDLGHENYGYTF; DNA: TGTGCCACCAGCAGAGATCTTGGACACGAAAACTATGGCTACACCTTC; size: once; D: NA; V: TRBV15; J: TRBJ1-2
CDR3: CASSLGLTGYWNTIYF; DNA: TGTGCCAGCAGCTTGGGATTAACAGGGTATTGGAACACCATATATTTT; size: NA; D: NA; V: TRBV5-5; J: TRBJ1-3
CDR3: CASSLRVGSGQETQYF; DNA: TGTGCTAGCAGCTTAAGGGTTGGGAGCGGCCAAGAGACCCAGTACTTC; size: NA; D: NA; V: TRBV7-7; J: TRBJ2-5
CDR3: CASSSGTGNNSPLHF; DNA: TGTGCCAGCAGTTCCGGGACAGGGAATAATTCACCCCTCCACTTT; size: NA; D: TRBD1; V: TRBV28; J: TRBJ1-6
CDR3: CASHGTGDTGELFF; DNA: TGTGCCAGTCATGGGACAGGGGACACCGGGGAGCTGTTTTTT; size: NA; D: TRBD1; V: TRBV19; J: TRBJ2-2
CDR3: CASGKSSYNSPLHF; DNA: TGTGCCAGCGGCAAAAGCTCCTATAATTCACCCCTCCACTTT; size: once; D: NA; V: TRBV9; J: TRBJ1-6
CDR3: CASNPGTYNEQFF; DNA: TGCGCCAGCAACCCCGGGACCTACAATGAGCAGTTCTTC; size: once; D: NA; V: TRBV5-1; J: TRBJ2-1
CDR3: CASRGQSPYEQYF; DNA: TGTGCCAGCAGAGGACAGAGCCCCTACGAGCAGTACTTC; size: NA; D: NA; V: TRBV5-6; J: TRBJ2-7
CDR3: CASSLVHSVGLAEETQYF; DNA: TGTGCCAGCAGCTTAGTTCATTCGGTGGGACTAGCGGAAGAGACCCAGTACTTC; size: NA; D: TRBD2; V: TRBV7-2; J: TRBJ2-5
CDR3: CAILWGGARRYGYTF; DNA: TGTGCCATCCTTTGGGGCGGGGCGCGTCGATATGGCTACACCTTC; size: NA; D: NA; V: TRBV10-3; J: TRBJ1-2
CDR3: CASSLTSAASYEQYF; DNA: TGTGCCAGCAGCTTGACTAGCGCTGCCTCCTACGAGCAGTACTTC; size: NA; D: TRBD2; V: TRBV5-5; J: TRBJ2-7
CDR3: CASSYRDRYSPLHF; DNA: TGTGCCAGCAGTTACCGGGACAGATATTCACCCCTCCACTTT; size: NA; D: TRBD1; V: TRBV6-6; J: TRBJ1-6
CDR3: CASSGLRAGLAESYEQYF; DNA: TGCGCCAGCAGCGGCCTCCGGGCGGGACTAGCGGAGTCCTACGAGCAGTACTTC; size: NA; D: TRBD2; V: TRBV10-1; J: TRBJ2-7
CDR3: CSASYNEKLFF; DNA: TGCAGTGCGAGCTATAATGAAAAACTGTTTTTT; size: NA; D: NA; V: TRBV20-1; J: TRBJ1-4
CDR3: CASSYSMGRGDIQYF; DNA: TGTGCCAGCAGTTACTCGATGGGCAGGGGGGACATTCAGTACTTC; size: few; D: NA; V: TRBV6-6; J: TRBJ2-4
CDR3: CASSLTGGWNGANVLTF; DNA: TGTGCCAGCAGCCTGACAGGGGGCTGGAATGGGGCCAACGTCCTGACTTTC; size: NA; D: TRBD1; V: TRBV11-2; J: TRBJ2-6
CDR3: CASRGTVNTGELFF; DNA: TGTGCCAGCAGGGGGACAGTAAACACCGGGGAGCTGTTTTTT; size: NA; D: TRBD1; V: TRBV2; J: TRBJ2-2
CDR3: CASSNLPGTGVYEQYF; DNA: TGTGCCAGCAGCAACCTACCCGGGACAGGGGTCTACGAGCAGTACTTC; size: NA; D: TRBD1; V: TRBV5-6; J: TRBJ2-7
CDR3: CASSQVVGHLYEQYF; DNA: TGTGCCAGCAGCCAAGTCGTTGGACATCTCTACGAGCAGTACTTC; size: NA; D: NA; V: TRBV4-2; J: TRBJ2-7
CDR3: CASSLSTTGTDTQYF; DNA: TGCGCCAGCAGCCTATCTACGACAGGCACAGATACGCAGTATTTT; size: NA; D: NA; V: TRBV4-1; J: TRBJ2-3
CDR3: CASSQLYREIGNEQFF; DNA: TGTGCCAGCAGCCAACTTTATCGGGAGATTGGTAATGAGCAGTTCTTC; size: NA; D: NA; V: TRBV14; J: TRBJ2-1
CDR3: CASSLRVASVDLGSYNEQFF; DNA: TGTGCCAGCAGCTTAAGGGTAGCTAGCGTCGACCTAGGGTCCTACAATGAGCAGTTCTTC; size: NA; D: NA; V: TRBV7-3; J: TRBJ2-1
CDR3: CASSLIIGTDTQYF; DNA: TGTGCCAGCAGTCTTATAATCGGCACAGATACGCAGTATTTT; size: NA; D: NA; V: TRBV2; J: TRBJ2-3
CDR3: CASSVRRGETQYF; DNA: TGTGCCAGCAGTGTCAGGCGGGGAGAGACCCAGTACTTC; size: NA; D: NA; V: TRBV6-4; J: TRBJ2-5